One and the same sample provided the 12 T cell receptor beta chains below, sequenced in a study of T cell responses to AZD1222 COVID-19 vaccine. Sequenced by immunoSEQ multiplex PCR; TCRdb stores in-frame clones only, minus some. This sample has 60,000 to 80,000 clones, with around nine tenths found just once. The material sequenced was peripheral blood, taken on day 0 of AZD1222 vaccination. The receptor set was obtained from an adult in good health.

This rearrangement joins TRBV2 to TRBJ1-1; D is possibly TRBD1 (5 bases). The CDR3 has 14 amino acids. Trimming pared 5 bases from V and 1 base from J, leaving 11 bases between. The germline V gene has CDR1 SNHLY and CDR2 FYNNEI. CDR3 nucleotide sequence: TGTGCCAGCAGTCTAGACGGGGGGAACACTGAAGCTTTCTTT. Amino acid sequence: CASSLDGGNTEAFF.

The rearrangement uses TRBV2 and TRBJ1-2; D not certain. CDR1 and CDR2 from the germline V gene are SNHLY and FYNNEI. The CDR3 is 14 amino acids. The V gene lost 1 base and the J gene lost 0 bases, with 6 bases spanning the gap. The chain's CDR3 is CASSEGTANYGYTF. CDR3 DNA: TGTGCCAGCAGTGAAGGAACAGCTAACTATGGCTACACCTTC.

V gene TRBV5-4 combines with J gene TRBJ2-2, with unresolved D. Trimming left V 0 bases short and J 4 bases short, with 7 bases between. Germline CDR1 SGHNT, CDR2 YYREEE (reference sequence). CDR3 length: 14 residues. CDR3 DNA: TGTGCCAGCAGCTTGGCTCAGGCCACCGGGGAGCTGTTTTTT. Its translation: CASSLAQATGELFF.

J is TRBJ1-4 and V is TRBV2, with 9 nucleotides matching TRBD1. Germline V lookup: CDR1 SNHLY, CDR2 FYNNEI. CDR3 length: 14 amino acids. V lost 6 bases to trimming and J lost 7 bases; unmatched junction nucleotides: 6. The CDR3, as DNA: TGTGCCAGCAGGCAGACAGGGGGTGGTGAAAAACTGTTTTTT. Translated: CASRQTGGGEKLFF.

The genes are TRBV19 and TRBJ1-3, with 7 bases fitting TRBD1. The V gene end was trimmed by 7 bases and the J gene end by 0 bases; junction bases not matched to a gene: 6. The germline V gene has CDR1 LNHDA and CDR2 SQIVND (reference sequence). The CDR3 totals 15 residues. Here the CDR3 reads CASTTGQDSGNTIYF. CDR3 DNA sequence: TGTGCCAGTACAACCGGACAGGACTCTGGAAACACCATATATTTT.

This chain links TRBV19 with TRBJ2-7; no clear D gene. This CDR3 region has 15 residues. V lost 1 base to trimming and J lost 0 bases, with 10 bases between them. Germline CDR1 and CDR2: LNHDA and SQIVND (reference sequence). The CDR3 loop reads CASSIGASRSYEQYF. CDR3 DNA sequence: TGTGCCAGTAGTATAGGAGCTTCCCGCTCCTACGAGCAGTACTTC.

V and J are TRBV16 and TRBJ2-3, with unresolved D. Germline-derived CDR1 and CDR2 are KGHSY and FQNENV. The V gene lost 4 bases and the J gene lost 2 bases, with 16 bases spanning the gap. CDR3 size: 16 residues. CDR3 coding DNA: TGTGCCAGCAGCCCACACGGTTTCGGAAACACAGATACGCAGTATTTT. It encodes CASSPHGFGNTDTQYF.

This rearrangement joins TRBV9 to TRBJ1-1; D is possibly TRBD1 (6 bases). The germline gives CDR1 SGDLS, CDR2 YYNGEE. This CDR3 is 15 amino acids long. V lost 3 bases, J lost 5 bases, and 17 bases lay in between. For the CDR3, the DNA is TGTGCCAGCAGCGCCATTCCTCAGGGGAGAACTGAAGCTTTCTTT. Protein sequence: CASSAIPQGRTEAFF.

This clone has more than one count but fewer than ten. This sequence joins TRBV5-1 and TRBJ2-6, with D possibly being TRBD1 (6 bases). Per germline, CDR1 SGHRS and CDR2 YFSETQ. This CDR3 is built from 15 residues. V was trimmed by 0 bases and J by 2 bases, leaving 6 bases between them. The CDR3 loop reads CASSLGGPGANVLTF. DNA of the CDR3: TGCGCCAGCAGCTTGGGGGGGCCTGGGGCCAACGTCCTGACTTTC.

This sequence joins TRBV18 and TRBJ1-1, with 10 bases fitting TRBD1. The CDR3 sequence is 15 residues long. V was clipped by 2 bases and J by 5 bases; unmatched bases: 5. Germline loops: CDR1 KGHSH, CDR2 LQKENI. The DNA of the CDR3 is TGTGCCAGCTCACCAGGACGGGGACAGGGGACTGAAGCTTTCTTT. Amino acid sequence: CASSPGRGQGTEAFF.

This clone was seen a few times. The chain recombines TRBV25-1 with TRBJ1-4; 8 bases are shared with TRBD1. The junction had 10 bases not matched to a gene; V was cut back by 8 bases and J by 8 bases. The germline gives CDR1 MGHDK, CDR2 SYGVNS. This CDR3 is built from 14 residues. The CDR3 protein is CASHPGGLGEKLFF. The CDR3 nucleotides read TGTGCCAGCCATCCAGGGGGCCTGGGGGAAAAACTGTTTTTT.

This clone was observed once. This chain uses TRBV2 with TRBJ2-2; D assignment may be TRBD1 or TRBD2 (5 bases each). Deletions cut 8 bases from V and 5 bases from J, with 18 bases between. CDR1 is SNHLY, CDR2 FYNNEI, per germline. The CDR3 has 15 residues. CDR3 region: CASRDHERGTGELFF. CDR3 coding DNA: TGTGCCAGCCGGGACCATGAACGGGGAACCGGGGAGCTGTTTTTT.